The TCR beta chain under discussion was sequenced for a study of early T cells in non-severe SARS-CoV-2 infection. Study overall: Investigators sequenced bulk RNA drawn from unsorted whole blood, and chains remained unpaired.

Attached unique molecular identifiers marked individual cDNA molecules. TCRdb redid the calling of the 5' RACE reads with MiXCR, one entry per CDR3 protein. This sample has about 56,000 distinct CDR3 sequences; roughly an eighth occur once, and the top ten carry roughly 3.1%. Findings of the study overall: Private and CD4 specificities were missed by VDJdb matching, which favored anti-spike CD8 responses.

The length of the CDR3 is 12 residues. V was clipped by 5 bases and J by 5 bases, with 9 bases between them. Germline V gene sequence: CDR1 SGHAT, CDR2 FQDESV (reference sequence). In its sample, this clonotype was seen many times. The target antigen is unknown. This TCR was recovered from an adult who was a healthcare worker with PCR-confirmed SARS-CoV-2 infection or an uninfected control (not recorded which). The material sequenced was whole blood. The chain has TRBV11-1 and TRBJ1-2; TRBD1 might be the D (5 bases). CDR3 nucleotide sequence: TGTGCCAGCAGCCCTACAGGATATGGCTACACCTTC. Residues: CASSPTGYGYTF.